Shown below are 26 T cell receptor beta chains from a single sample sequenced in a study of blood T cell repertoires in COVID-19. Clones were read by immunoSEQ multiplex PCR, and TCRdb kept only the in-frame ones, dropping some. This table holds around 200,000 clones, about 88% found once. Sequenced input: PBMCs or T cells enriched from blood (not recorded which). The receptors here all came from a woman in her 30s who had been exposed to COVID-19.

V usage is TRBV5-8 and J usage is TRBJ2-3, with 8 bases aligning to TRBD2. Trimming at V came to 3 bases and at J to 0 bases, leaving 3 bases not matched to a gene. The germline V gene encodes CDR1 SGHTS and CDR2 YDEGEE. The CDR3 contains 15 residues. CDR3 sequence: CASSWTSKSTDTQYF. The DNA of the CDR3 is TGTGCCAGCAGCTGGACTAGCAAGAGCACAGATACGCAGTATTTT.

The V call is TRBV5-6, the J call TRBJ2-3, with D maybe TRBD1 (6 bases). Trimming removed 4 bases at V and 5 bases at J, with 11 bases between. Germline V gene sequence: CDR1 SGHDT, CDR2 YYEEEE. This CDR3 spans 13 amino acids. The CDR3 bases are TGTGCCAGCAGCCGACAGGCGGTAGATACGCAGTATTTT. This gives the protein CASSRQAVDTQYF.

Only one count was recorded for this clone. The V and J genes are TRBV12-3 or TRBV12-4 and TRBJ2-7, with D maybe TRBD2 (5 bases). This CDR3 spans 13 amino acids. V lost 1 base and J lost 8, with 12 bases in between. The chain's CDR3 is CASSLEPPGKQYF. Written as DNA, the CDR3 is TGTGCCAGCAGTTTAGAACCCCCGGGAAAGCAGTACTTC.

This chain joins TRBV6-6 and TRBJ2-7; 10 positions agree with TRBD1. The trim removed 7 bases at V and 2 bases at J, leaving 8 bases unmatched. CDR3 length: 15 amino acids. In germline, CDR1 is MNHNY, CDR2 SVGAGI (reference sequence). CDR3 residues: CASKQTGGKAYEQYF. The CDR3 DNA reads TGTGCCAGCAAGCAGACAGGGGGCAAGGCCTACGAGCAGTACTTC.

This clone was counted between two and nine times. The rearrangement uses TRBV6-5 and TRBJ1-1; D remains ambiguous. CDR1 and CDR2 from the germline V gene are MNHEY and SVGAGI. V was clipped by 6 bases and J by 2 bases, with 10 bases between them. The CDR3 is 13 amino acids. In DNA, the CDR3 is TGTGCCAGCAGGTTAGATCCCAACACTGAAGCTTTCTTT. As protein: CASRLDPNTEAFF.

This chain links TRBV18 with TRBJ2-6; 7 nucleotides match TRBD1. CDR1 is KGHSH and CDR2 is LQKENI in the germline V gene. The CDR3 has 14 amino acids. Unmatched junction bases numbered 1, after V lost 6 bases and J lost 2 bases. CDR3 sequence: CASSQGAGANVLTF. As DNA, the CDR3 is TGTGCCAGCTCCCAGGGGGCTGGGGCCAACGTCCTGACTTTC.

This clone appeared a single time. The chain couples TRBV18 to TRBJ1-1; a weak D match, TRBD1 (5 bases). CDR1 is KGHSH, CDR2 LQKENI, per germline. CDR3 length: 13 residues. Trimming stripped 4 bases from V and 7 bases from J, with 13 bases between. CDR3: CASSRSGDNEAFF. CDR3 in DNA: TGTGCCAGCTCACGTTCGGGGGATAATGAAGCTTTCTTT.

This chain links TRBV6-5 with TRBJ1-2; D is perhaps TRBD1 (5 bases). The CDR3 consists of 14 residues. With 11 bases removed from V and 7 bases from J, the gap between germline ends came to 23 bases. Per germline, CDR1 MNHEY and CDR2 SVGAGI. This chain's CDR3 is CAGGSAAFGGGYTF. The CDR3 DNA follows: TGTGCCGGGGGGTCAGCCGCCTTCGGCGGTGGCTACACCTTC.

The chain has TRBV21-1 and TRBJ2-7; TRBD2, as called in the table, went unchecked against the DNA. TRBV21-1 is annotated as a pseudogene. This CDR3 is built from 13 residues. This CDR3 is CASTPVQEEFRDF. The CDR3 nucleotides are TGTGCCAGCACCCCAGTCCAGGAGGAGTTTCGGGACTTC.

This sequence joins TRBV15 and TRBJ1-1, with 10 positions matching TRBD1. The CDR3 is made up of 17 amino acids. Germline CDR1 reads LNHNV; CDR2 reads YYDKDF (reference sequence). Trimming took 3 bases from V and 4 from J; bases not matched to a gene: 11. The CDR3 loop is CATSSKGQGYWGTEAFF. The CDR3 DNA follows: TGTGCCACCAGCAGTAAGGGACAGGGGTATTGGGGCACTGAAGCTTTCTTT.

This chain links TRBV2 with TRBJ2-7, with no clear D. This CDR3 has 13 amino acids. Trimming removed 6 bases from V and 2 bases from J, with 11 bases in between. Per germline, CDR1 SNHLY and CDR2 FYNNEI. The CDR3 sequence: CASRALQTYEQYF. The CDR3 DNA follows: TGTGCCAGCAGGGCATTACAGACCTACGAGCAGTACTTC.

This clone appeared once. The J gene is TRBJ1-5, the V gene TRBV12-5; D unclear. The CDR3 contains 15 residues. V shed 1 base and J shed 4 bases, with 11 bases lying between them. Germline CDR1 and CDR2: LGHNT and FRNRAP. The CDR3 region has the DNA TGTGCTAGTGGTTTGGAACCGGTAGAGAATCAGCCCCAGCATTTT. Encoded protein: CASGLEPVENQPQHF. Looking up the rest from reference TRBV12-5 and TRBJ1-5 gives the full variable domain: DARVTQTPRHKVTEMGQEVTMRCQPILGHNTVFWYRQTMMQGLELLAYFRNRAPLDDSGMPKDRFSAEMPDATLATLKIQPSEPRDSAVYFCASGLEPVENQPQHFGDGTRLSIL.

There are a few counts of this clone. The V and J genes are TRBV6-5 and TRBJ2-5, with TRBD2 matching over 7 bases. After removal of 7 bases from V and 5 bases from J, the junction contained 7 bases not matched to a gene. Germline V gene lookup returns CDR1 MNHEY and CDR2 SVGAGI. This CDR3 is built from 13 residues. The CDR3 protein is CASKRGLEETQYF. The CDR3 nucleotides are TGTGCCAGCAAGCGGGGTTTAGAGGAGACCCAGTACTTC.

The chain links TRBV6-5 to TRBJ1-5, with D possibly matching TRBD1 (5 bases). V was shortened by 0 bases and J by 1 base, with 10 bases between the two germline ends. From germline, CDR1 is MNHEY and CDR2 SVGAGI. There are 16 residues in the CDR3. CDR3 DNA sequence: TGTGCCAGCAGTTACTCTTTGCCAGGGAGCAATCAGCCCCAGCATTTT. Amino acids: CASSYSLPGSNQPQHF.

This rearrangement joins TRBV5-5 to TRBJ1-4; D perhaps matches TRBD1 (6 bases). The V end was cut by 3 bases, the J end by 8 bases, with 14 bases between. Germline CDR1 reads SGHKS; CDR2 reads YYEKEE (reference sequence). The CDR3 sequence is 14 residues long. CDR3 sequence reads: CASSSQGSKEKLFF. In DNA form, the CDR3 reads TGTGCCAGCAGCTCCCAGGGGAGTAAGGAAAAACTGTTTTTT.

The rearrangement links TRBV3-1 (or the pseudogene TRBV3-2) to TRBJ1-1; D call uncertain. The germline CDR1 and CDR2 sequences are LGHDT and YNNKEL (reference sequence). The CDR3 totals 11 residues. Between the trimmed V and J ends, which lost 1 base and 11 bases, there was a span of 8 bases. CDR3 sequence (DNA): TGTGCCAGCAGCCAAGGACTTGATGCTTTCTTT. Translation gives CASSQGLDAFF.

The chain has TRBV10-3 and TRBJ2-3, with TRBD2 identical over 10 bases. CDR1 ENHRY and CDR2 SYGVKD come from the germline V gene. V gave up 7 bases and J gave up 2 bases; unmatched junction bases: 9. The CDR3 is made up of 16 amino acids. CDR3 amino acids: CAIMASGGEVTDTQYF. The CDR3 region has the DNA TGTGCCATCATGGCTAGCGGGGGAGAGGTCACAGATACGCAGTATTTT.

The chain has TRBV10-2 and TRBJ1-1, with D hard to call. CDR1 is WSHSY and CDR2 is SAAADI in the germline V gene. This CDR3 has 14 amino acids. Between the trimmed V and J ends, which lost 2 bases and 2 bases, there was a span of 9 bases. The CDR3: CASSEPDVNTEAFF. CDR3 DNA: TGCGCCAGCAGTGAGCCAGATGTTAACACTGAAGCTTTCTTT.

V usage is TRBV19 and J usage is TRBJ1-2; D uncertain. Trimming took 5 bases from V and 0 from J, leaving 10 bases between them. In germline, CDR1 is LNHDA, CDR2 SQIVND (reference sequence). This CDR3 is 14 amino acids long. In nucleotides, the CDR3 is TGTGCCAGTAGTCCCATGGGAGCTAACTATGGCTACACCTTC. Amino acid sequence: CASSPMGANYGYTF.

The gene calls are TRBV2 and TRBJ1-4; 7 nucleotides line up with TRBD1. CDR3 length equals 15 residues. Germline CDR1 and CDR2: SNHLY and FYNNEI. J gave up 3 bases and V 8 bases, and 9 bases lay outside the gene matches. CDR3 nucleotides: TGTGCCAGCGGGGGGACAGTAAACCCTAATGAAAAACTGTTTTTT. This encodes CASGGTVNPNEKLFF.

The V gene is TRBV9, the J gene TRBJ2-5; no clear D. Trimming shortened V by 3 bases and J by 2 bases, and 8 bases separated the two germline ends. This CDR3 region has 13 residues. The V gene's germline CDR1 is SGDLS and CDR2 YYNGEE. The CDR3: CASSDPPQETQYF. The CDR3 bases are TGTGCCAGCAGCGATCCCCCACAAGAGACCCAGTACTTC.

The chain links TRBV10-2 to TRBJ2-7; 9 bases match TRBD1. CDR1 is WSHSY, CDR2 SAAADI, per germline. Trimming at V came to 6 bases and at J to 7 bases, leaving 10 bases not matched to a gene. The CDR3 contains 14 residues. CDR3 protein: CASRATDRGDEQYF. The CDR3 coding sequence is TGCGCCAGCAGGGCCACGGACAGGGGAGATGAGCAGTACTTC.

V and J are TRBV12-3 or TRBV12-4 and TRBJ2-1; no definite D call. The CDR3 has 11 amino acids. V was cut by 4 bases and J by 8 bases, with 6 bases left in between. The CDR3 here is CASSSFHEQFF. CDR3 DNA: TGTGCCAGCAGTTCTTTCCATGAGCAGTTCTTC.

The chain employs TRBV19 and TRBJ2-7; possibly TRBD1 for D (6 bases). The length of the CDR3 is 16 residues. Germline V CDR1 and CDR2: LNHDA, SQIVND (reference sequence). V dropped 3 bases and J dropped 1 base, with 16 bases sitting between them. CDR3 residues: CASSISRAGDSYEQYF. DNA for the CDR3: TGTGCCAGTAGTATTTCTCGGGCAGGGGATTCCTACGAGCAGTACTTC.

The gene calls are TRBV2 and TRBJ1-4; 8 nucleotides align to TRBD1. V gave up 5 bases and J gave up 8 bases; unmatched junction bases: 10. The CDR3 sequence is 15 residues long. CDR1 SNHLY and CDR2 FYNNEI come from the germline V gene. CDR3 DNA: TGTGCCAGCAGTTCCAGGACAGGGTTAGGCGAAAAACTGTTTTTT. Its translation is CASSSRTGLGEKLFF. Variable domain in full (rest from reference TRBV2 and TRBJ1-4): EPEVTQTPSHQVTQMGQEVILRCVPISNHLYFYWYRQILGQKVEFLVSFYNNEISEKSEIFDDQFSVERPDGSNFTLKIRSTKLEDSAMYFCASSSRTGLGEKLFFGSGTQLSVL.

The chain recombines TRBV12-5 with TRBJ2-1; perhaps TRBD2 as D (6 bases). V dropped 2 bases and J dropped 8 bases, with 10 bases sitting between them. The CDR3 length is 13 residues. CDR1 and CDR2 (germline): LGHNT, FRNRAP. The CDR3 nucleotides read TGTGCTAGTGGTTTGAGGGAGGTCGATGAGCAGTTCTTC. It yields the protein CASGLREVDEQFF.